This TCR beta chain is from a study of T cell responses to AZD1222 COVID-19 vaccine. The sample holds a few counts of this clone. The target antigen is unknown. Study-level points and caveats: Spike-wide vaccine-associated CD4 TCRs dominated at 160-218 and 743-854.

Data came from immunoSEQ multiplex PCR; TCRdb stores just in-frame clones and leaves some out. The sample lists 84,000 or so clones; roughly 90% were seen once. The TCR was taken from an adult in good health. Sample: peripheral blood, taken on day 0 of AZD1222 vaccination.

The CDR3 is CASTEGGIVTEAFF. CDR3 nucleotides: TGTGCCAGTACCGAGGGGGGGATAGTAACTGAAGCTTTCTTT. This sequence joins TRBV19 and TRBJ1-1, with D perhaps TRBD1 (6 bases). Trimming removed 7 bases at V and 5 bases at J, with 17 bases between. CDR1 and CDR2 from the germline V gene are LNHDA and SQIVND (reference sequence). The length of the CDR3 is 14 residues.